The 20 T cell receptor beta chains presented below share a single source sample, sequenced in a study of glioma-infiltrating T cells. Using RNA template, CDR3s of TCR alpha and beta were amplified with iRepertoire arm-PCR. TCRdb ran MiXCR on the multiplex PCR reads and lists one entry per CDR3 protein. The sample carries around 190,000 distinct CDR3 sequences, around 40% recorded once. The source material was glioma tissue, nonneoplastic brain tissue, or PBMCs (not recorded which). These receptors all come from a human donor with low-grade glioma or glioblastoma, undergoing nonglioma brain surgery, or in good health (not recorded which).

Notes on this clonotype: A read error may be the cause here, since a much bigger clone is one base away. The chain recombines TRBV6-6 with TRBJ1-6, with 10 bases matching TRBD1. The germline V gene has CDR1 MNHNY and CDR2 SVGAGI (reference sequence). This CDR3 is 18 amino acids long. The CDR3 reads CANSYLGNTDRGNSPLHF. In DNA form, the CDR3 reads TGTGCCAACAGTTACCTGGGAAATACGGACAGGGGGAATTCACCCCTCCACTTT.

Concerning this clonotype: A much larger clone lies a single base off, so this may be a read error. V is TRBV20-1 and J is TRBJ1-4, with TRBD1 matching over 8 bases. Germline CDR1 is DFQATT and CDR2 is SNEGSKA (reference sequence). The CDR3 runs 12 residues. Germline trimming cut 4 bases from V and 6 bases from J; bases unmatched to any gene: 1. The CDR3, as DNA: TGCAGTGCTAAACAGGGGGATGAAAAACTGTTTTTT. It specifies CSAKQGDEKLFF.

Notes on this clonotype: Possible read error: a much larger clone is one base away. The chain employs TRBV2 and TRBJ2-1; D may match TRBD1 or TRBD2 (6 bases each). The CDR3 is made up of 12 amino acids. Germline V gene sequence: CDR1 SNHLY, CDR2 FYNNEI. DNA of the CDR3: TGTGCCAGCAGTCAAGAGGGGGGTGAGCAGCTCTTC. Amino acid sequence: CASSQEGGEQLF.

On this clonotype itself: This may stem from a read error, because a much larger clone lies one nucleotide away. The CDR3 DNA follows: TGTGCCAGACAGGGGATAAGTGGAAACACCATATATTTT. Protein sequence: CARQGISGNTIYF. V usage is TRBV10-2 and J usage is TRBJ1-3, with 8 bases fitting TRBD1. The CDR3 totals 13 residues. Germline V CDR1 and CDR2: WSHSY, SAAADI.

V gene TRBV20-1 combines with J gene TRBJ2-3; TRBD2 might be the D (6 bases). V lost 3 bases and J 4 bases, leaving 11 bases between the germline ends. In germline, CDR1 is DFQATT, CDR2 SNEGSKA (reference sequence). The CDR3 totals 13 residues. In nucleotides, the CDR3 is TGCAGTGCTAGCGGGAGTGGAGCAGATACGCAGTATTTT. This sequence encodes CSASGSGADTQYF.

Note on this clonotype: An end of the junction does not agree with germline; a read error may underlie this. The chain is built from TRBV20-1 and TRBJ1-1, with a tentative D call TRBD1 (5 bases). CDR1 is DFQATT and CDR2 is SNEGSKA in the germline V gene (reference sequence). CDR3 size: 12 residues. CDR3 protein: CSAPGGYTETFF. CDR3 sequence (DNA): TGCAGTGCGCCCGGGGGTTACACTGAAACTTTCTTC.

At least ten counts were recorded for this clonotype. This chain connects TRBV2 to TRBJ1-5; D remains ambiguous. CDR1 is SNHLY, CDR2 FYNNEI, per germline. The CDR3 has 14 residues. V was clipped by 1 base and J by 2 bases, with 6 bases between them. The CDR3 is CASSEGGGNQPQHF. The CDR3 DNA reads TGTGCCAGCAGTGAAGGGGGAGGCAATCAGCCCCAGCATTTT.

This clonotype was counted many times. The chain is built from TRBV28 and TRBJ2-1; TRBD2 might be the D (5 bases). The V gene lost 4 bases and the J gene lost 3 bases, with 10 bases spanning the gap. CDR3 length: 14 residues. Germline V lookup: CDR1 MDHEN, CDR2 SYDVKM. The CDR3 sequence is CASSSGGYYNEQFF. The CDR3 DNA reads TGTGCCAGCAGTTCTGGAGGATACTACAATGAGCAGTTCTTC.

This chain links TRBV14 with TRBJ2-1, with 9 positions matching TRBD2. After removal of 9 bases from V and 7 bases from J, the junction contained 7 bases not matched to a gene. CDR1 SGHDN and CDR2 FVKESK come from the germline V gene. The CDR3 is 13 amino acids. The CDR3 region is CARAGTSLNEQFF. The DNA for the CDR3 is TGTGCCAGAGCCGGGACTAGCTTAAATGAGCAGTTCTTC.

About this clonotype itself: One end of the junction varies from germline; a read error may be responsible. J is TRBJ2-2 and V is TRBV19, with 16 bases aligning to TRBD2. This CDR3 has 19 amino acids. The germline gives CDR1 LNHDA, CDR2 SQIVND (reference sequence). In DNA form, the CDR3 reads TGTGCCAGTAGGCGAAAGGGACTAGCGGGAGGGACGAACAGCGGGGAGCTGTTTTTT. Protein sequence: CASRRKGLAGGTNSGELFF.

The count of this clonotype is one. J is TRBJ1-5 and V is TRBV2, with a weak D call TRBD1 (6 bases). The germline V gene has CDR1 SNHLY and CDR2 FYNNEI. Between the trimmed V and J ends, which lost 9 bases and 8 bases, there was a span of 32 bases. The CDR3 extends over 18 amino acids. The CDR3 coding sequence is TGTGCCAGACTTCCTAACTTTCCGTACAACAGGGAAAATAAGCCCCAGCATTTT. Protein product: CARLPNFPYNRENKPQHF.

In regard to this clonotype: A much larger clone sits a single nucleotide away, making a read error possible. The CDR3 reads CASSLMDTTDKQYF. The CDR3 nucleotides read TGTGCCAGCAGCTTAATGGACACCACAGATAAGCAGTATTTT. The V and J genes are TRBV7-2 and TRBJ2-3, with D maybe TRBD1 (5 bases). This CDR3 is 14 amino acids long. The germline V gene has CDR1 SGHTA and CDR2 FQGNSA.

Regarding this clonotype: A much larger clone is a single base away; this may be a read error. In nucleotides, the CDR3 is TGTGCCAGCAGTTACTCCCTGGGACTAGCGGGCGGCTCCAACAATGAGCAGTTCTTC. This encodes CASSYSLGLAGGSNNEQFF. This chain joins TRBV6-2 or TRBV6-3 and TRBJ2-1; 12 positions match TRBD2. Germline V gives CDR1 MNHEY, CDR2 SVGEGT. CDR3 length: 19 residues.

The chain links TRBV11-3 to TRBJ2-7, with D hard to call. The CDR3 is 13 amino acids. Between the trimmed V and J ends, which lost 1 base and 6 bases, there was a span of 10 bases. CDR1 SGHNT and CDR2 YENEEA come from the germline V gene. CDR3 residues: CASSLAPLSEQYF. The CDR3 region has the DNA TGTGCCAGCAGCTTAGCCCCCCTGAGCGAGCAGTACTTC.

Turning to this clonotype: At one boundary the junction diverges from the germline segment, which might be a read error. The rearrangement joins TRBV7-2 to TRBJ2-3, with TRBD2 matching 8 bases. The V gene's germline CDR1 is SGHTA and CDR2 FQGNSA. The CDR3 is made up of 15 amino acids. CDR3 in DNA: TGTGCCAGAAGCTTGACTAGCGTTAACGCAGATACGAAGTATTTT. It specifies CARSLTSVNADTKYF.

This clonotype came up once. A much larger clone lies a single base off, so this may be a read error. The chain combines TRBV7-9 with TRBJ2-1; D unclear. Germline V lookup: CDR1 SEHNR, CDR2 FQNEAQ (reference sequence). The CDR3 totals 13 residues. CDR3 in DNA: TGTGCCAGCAGCCAAAACCCGGAGAATGGGCAGTTCTTC. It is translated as CASSQNPENGQFF.

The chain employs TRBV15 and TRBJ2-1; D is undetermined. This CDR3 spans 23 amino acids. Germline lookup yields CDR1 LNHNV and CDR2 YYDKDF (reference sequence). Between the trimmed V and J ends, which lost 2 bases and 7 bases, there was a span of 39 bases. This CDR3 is CATSRLLNTKDLMSSLQPNEQFF. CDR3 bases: TGTGCCACCAGCAGACTACTAAACACCAAAGACCTAATGAGCAGTCTCCAACCTAATGAGCAGTTCTTC.

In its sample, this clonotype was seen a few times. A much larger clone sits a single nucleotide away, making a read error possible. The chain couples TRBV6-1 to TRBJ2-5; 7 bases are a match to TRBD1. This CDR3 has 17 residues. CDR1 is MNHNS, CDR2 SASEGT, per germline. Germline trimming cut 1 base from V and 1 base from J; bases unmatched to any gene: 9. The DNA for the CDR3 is TGTGCCAGCAGTGAAGGATCGCACGGGACAGTCCAAGAGACCCAGTACTTC. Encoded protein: CASSEGSHGTVQETQYF.

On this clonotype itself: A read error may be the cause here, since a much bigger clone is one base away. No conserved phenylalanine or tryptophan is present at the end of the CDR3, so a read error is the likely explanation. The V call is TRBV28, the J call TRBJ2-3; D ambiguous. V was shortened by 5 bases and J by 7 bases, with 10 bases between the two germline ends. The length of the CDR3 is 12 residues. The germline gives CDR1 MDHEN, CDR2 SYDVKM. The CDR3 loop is CASSQLPNTQYS. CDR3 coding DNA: TGTGCCAGCAGTCAACTTCCAAATACGCAGTATTCT.

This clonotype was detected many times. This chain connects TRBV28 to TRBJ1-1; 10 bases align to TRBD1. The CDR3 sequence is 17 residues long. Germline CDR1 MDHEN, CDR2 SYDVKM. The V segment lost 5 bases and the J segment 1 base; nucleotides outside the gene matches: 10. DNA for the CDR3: TGTGCCAGCAGTCCCTGGACAGGGGGGGACAAGAACACTGAAGCTTTCTTT. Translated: CASSPWTGGDKNTEAFF.